These T cell receptor beta chains were read from a single sample in a study of blood T cell repertoires in COVID-19. Assay used: immunoSEQ multiplex PCR; TCRdb lists only in-frame clones, some missing. The table lists 200,000 to 250,000 clones, around 90% of them singletons. Material: peripheral blood. These receptor sequences come from a man in his late teens or twenties with active or convalescent COVID-19. CDR3s include the opening cysteine and the closing phenylalanine or tryptophan. D genes are given only for firm matches. Not every row has a clone size; where given, it reads once, few, many or a size class.

TRBV5-1	NA	TRBJ2-3	14	NA	CASSLDQGGDTQYF	TGCGCCAGCAGCTTGGATCAAGGGGGAGATACGCAGTATTTT
TRBV11-3	NA	TRBJ2-1	14	NA	CASSLDRGAGEQFF	TGTGCCAGCAGCTTAGATCGGGGGGCCGGTGAGCAGTTCTTC
TRBV3-1/TRBV3-2	NA	TRBJ1-1	15	NA	CASSQESSRGTEAFF	TGTGCCAGCAGCCAAGAATCTTCCCGGGGCACTGAAGCTTTCTTT
TRBV7-9	TRBD1	TRBJ2-7	13	few	CASSATGGYEQYF	TGTGCCAGCAGCGCGACAGGGGGCTACGAGCAGTACTTC
TRBV10-2	TRBD1	TRBJ1-6	16	few	CASRTQTGSNNSPLHF	TGCGCCAGCAGGACCCAGACAGGGTCGAATAATTCACCCCTCCACTTT
TRBV28	NA	TRBJ1-5	15	NA	CASPPAPGEGQPQHF	TGTGCCAGCCCCCCGGCACCCGGGGAAGGTCAGCCCCAGCATTTT
TRBV28	NA	TRBJ1-4	15	NA	CASMPSAGVLEKLFF	TGTGCCAGCATGCCTTCGGCGGGGGTGCTTGAAAAACTGTTTTTT
TRBV6-2/TRBV6-3	TRBD2	TRBJ2-5	14	once	CASSTGGWVETQYF	TGTGCCAGCAGCACGGGAGGTTGGGTCGAGACCCAGTACTTC
TRBV7-9	NA	TRBJ2-7	14	NA	CASSPRDSHYEQYF	TGTGCCAGCAGCCCGCGGGACAGCCACTACGAGCAGTACTTC
TRBV5-1	NA	TRBJ2-5	14	NA	CASSKGLQKETQYF	TGCGCCAGCAGTAAGGGACTTCAGAAAGAGACCCAGTACTTC
TRBV5-1	NA	TRBJ2-7	15	NA	CASSITYGAGREQYF	TGCGCCAGCAGCATAACCTACGGAGCGGGCCGCGAGCAGTACTTC
TRBV6-5	TRBD1	TRBJ1-5	15	NA	CASRRQGYSNQPQHF	TGTGCCAGCAGACGACAGGGCTATAGCAATCAGCCCCAGCATTTT
TRBV10-1	TRBD2	TRBJ2-1	14	NA	CASRASGIGNEQFF	TGCGCCAGCAGGGCTAGCGGGATAGGAAATGAGCAGTTCTTC
TRBV14	TRBD2	TRBJ2-1	13	NA	CASGGSGWNEQFF	TGTGCCAGCGGCGGGAGCGGTTGGAATGAGCAGTTCTTC
TRBV6-5	NA	TRBJ2-1	15	NA	CASMYQVHGVGEQFF	TGTGCCAGCATGTATCAAGTCCACGGGGTGGGTGAGCAGTTCTTC
TRBV2	TRBD1	TRBJ1-1	13	NA	CASSRTGGSEAFF	TGTGCCAGCAGCCGGACAGGGGGTTCGGAAGCTTTCTTT
TRBV7-9	TRBD1	TRBJ1-3	16	NA	CAPGGTGLFSGNTIYF	TGTGCGCCCGGGGGGACAGGACTCTTCTCTGGAAACACCATATATTTT
TRBV7-9	NA	TRBJ1-5	13	NA	CASSLAAGQPQHF	TGTGCCAGCAGCTTAGCAGCGGGTCAGCCCCAGCATTTT
TRBV7-7	TRBD1	TRBJ1-6	15	once	CASSGGTGGNSPLHF	TGTGCTAGCAGCGGGGGGACAGGGGGTAATTCACCCCTCCACTTT
TRBV28	NA	TRBJ1-2	15	NA	CASSPTALRRYGYTF	TGTGCCAGCAGCCCGACAGCCCTTCGCCGCTATGGCTACACCTTC